This is a list of T cell receptor beta chains from one sample in a study of control samples from healthy donors and cancer patients. Only in-frame clones appear in the TCRdb table, and some are missing; sequencing was by immunoSEQ multiplex PCR. Of about 120,000 clones in the sample, 85% to 95% were seen once. The sequencing sample was made of PBMCs. The source of these receptors is a man in his fifties or sixties with head and neck cancer. Both conserved end residues are part of each CDR3. A D gene is named only where the DNA matches it firmly.

d_gene,v_gene,CDR3aa
-,TRBV3-1/TRBV3-2,CASSPEGGGVNQPQHF
-,TRBV6-5,CASSTGVHQPQHF
-,TRBV18,CASSPPPGASTDTQYF
-,TRBV18,CASSSVGGTDTQYF
-,TRBV6-5,CASSQVMDEKLFF
TRBD1,TRBV18,CASSTNRGQETQYF
-,TRBV18,CASSPSQAGNNEQFF
-,TRBV20-1,CSARPYYEQYF
TRBD1,TRBV29-1,CSVALPGGRDEKLFF
-,TRBV19,CASSTYRSNQPQHF
-,TRBV7-2,CASSTYRDTQYF
TRBD2,TRBV20-1,CSATERGGRTDTQYF
-,TRBV6-6,CASSYRFNQENEQFF
-,TRBV30,CAWARGSGQPQHF
-,TRBV7-8,CASSRGRTNEKLFF
-,TRBV30,CAWRGGANYEQYF
TRBD1,TRBV7-2,CASSLEDRPIISGNTIYF
TRBD1,TRBV5-4,CASSWTGGVYGYTF
-,TRBV5-4,CASSRDWANYEQYF
TRBD1,TRBV19,CASMVDRVTEAFF
-,TRBV2,CASSLETPASGANVLTF
-,TRBV18,CASSPVHGDTEAFF
-,TRBV28,CASSLASSGGREAFF
TRBD1,TRBV20-1,CSASDRTGSNSPLHF
-,TRBV7-8,CASSLGRTYGYTF
-,TRBV1,CTSSPRGTSDTQYF
-,TRBV29-1,CSAGGINAGANVLTF
TRBD2,TRBV5-6,CASSPRTSGGWETQYF
-,TRBV11-3,CASSFTADTQYF
-,TRBV9,CASSVDRPSSGNTIYF
TRBD1,TRBV29-1,CSVPPQGAEAFF
TRBD1,TRBV5-1,CASSFRQGATYEQYF
-,TRBV4-2,CASSQESHANTDTQYF
TRBD1,TRBV24-1,CATSDRTGIGYTF
-,TRBV7-8,CASSLVIKPSGAVGYTF
-,TRBV7-9,CASSLDRTYEQYF
-,TRBV7-2,CASSLVVANGYTF
TRBD1,TRBV11-2,CASSSRVQGVGQPQHF
-,TRBV29-1,CSVRQRFATNEKLFF
-,TRBV10-3,CAISEAEEGGDYGYTF
-,TRBV6-6,CASSHRRTEAFF
-,TRBV18,CASSIDTGELFF
-,TRBV7-2,CASSLAGQGYGYTF
-,TRBV28,CASKVLSNQPQHF
-,TRBV5-1,CASSLGTEDEQYF
-,TRBV6-5,CASEANSPLHF
TRBD1,TRBV7-6,CASSRWTGAANEKLFF
TRBD1,TRBV24-1,CATSDPGQGTYEQYF
-,TRBV2,CASSAGGYTDTQYF
TRBD1,TRBV3-1/TRBV3-2,CASSQGAGGKDSPLHF
-,TRBV7-2,CASSLRGEGWGTDTQYF
-,TRBV6-5,CASTGTLQFNYGYTF
-,TRBV12-3/TRBV12-4,CASSSSETQYF